Below are 23 T cell receptor beta chains sequenced from a single sample in a study of OX40 agonist ivuxolimab in advanced cancers. Method: immunoSEQ multiplex PCR; TCRdb's copy keeps in-frame clones and lacks some. The sample lists 100,000 or so clones; less than 95% were seen once. The sample in question was CD4+ or CD8+ T cells sorted from blood, obtained in a trial of the OX40 agonist ivuxolimab. These receptors were obtained from an adult with an advanced solid tumor such as melanoma, head and neck, liver or kidney cancer.

V is TRBV7-9 and J is TRBJ2-3; perhaps TRBD2 as D (6 bases). The CDR3 totals 17 residues. The V and J ends lost 4 bases and 2 bases respectively, with 19 bases between them. Germline CDR1 SEHNR, CDR2 FQNEAQ (reference sequence). Here the CDR3 DNA reads TGTGCCAGCAGCTCCCGGCGGGGCCCCTCCGCCACAGATACGCAGTATTTT. Protein product: CASSSRRGPSATDTQYF.

CDR3 bases: TGTGCCAGCAGTACTGGGACAGCTCCCAATCAGCCCCAGCATTTT. It translates to CASSTGTAPNQPQHF. V and J are TRBV27 and TRBJ1-5; the match to TRBD1 covers 7 bases. This CDR3 spans 15 amino acids. Germline CDR1 reads MNHEY; CDR2 reads SMNVEV (reference sequence). The trim removed 5 bases at V and 3 bases at J, leaving 7 bases unmatched.

The chain combines TRBV18 with TRBJ1-1; 7 bases match TRBD1. The germline V gene encodes CDR1 KGHSH and CDR2 LQKENI. The CDR3 length is 14 residues. The V and J ends lost 1 base and 4 bases, in that order; junction bases with no gene match: 3. CDR3 coding DNA: TGTGCCAGCTCACCACTAGGGGGCACCACTGAAGCTTTCTTT. Protein: CASSPLGGTTEAFF.

The chain couples TRBV2 to TRBJ1-6; D remains unclear. The CDR3 sequence is 14 residues long. The germline V gene encodes CDR1 SNHLY and CDR2 FYNNEI. DNA for the CDR3: TGTGTCAAAGCAGCCCCCGCGAGGGAATCACCCCTCCACTTT. It specifies CVKAAPARESPLHF.

The chain uses TRBV7-8 and TRBJ2-4; 12 nucleotides align to TRBD2. The V gene's germline CDR1 is SGHVS and CDR2 FQNEAQ. The ends lost 1 base at V and 6 bases at J; junction bases unmatched: 4. The CDR3 length is 16 residues. The CDR3 DNA follows: TGTGCCAGCAGCTTAGTGCCGACTAGCGGGGGAAACATTCAGTACTTC. Its translation: CASSLVPTSGGNIQYF.

The chain couples TRBV7-8 to TRBJ1-5, with D possibly being TRBD1 (5 bases). Trimming took off 2 bases at V and 5 bases at J, with 19 bases between the two ends. The CDR3 is 17 amino acids. Germline values: CDR1 SGHVS, CDR2 FQNEAQ. This CDR3 reads CASSLRRERDPYQPQHF. DNA of the CDR3: TGTGCCAGCAGCTTAAGGAGGGAACGGGACCCTTATCAGCCCCAGCATTTT.

This chain connects TRBV9 to TRBJ1-2; D is uncertain. V was trimmed by 1 base and J by 6 bases, leaving 16 bases between them. There are 15 residues in the CDR3. Per the germline V gene, CDR1 is SGDLS and CDR2 is YYNGEE. CDR3 loop: CASSVLGETRNGYTF. CDR3 sequence (DNA): TGTGCCAGCAGCGTACTCGGCGAAACCCGAAATGGCTACACCTTC.

Here the CDR3 DNA reads TGTGCCAGCAGCTTAAGGCGGGGGGGCCGAAATTACAATGAGCAGTTCTTC. This sequence encodes CASSLRRGGRNYNEQFF. The chain joins TRBV7-9 to TRBJ2-1; 9 positions agree with TRBD2. This CDR3 spans 17 amino acids. Germline V lookup: CDR1 SEHNR, CDR2 FQNEAQ (reference sequence). Germline trimming cut 2 bases from V and 4 bases from J; bases unmatched to any gene: 9.

The chain couples TRBV7-2 to TRBJ2-4, with D perhaps being TRBD1 or TRBD2 (5 bases each). The V gene's germline CDR1 is SGHTA and CDR2 FQGNSA. With 3 bases removed from V and 0 bases from J, the gap between germline ends came to 18 bases. There are 18 residues in the CDR3. This CDR3 reads CASSFEDGAVPAKNIQYF. The CDR3 DNA is TGTGCCAGCAGCTTCGAAGACGGGGCCGTACCAGCCAAAAACATTCAGTACTTC. The entire variable domain, with the rest obtained from reference TRBV7-2 and TRBJ2-4, is as follows: GAGVSQSPSNKVTEKGKDVELRCDPISGHTALYWYRQSLGQGLEFLIYFQGNSAPDKSGLPSDRFSAERTGGSVSTLTIQRTQQEDSAVYLCASSFEDGAVPAKNIQYFGAGTRLSVL.

This chain connects TRBV5-4 to TRBJ1-1; D is uncertain. The germline gives CDR1 SGHNT, CDR2 YYREEE (reference sequence). The CDR3 is 14 residues long. Deletions cut 1 base from V and 3 bases from J, with 10 bases between. CDR3 residues: CASSLNLVDTEAFF. For the CDR3, the DNA is TGTGCCAGCAGCTTGAATCTCGTGGACACTGAAGCTTTCTTT.

This clone was observed a single time. The V and J genes are TRBV30 and TRBJ2-5, with a tentative D call TRBD2 (6 bases). Germline CDR1 and CDR2: GTSNPN and SVGIG (reference sequence). The ends were cut back, 0 bases at V and 1 base at J, with 12 bases in the middle. The CDR3 extends over 15 amino acids. The CDR3 sequence: CAWSVGGSSQETQYF. CDR3 bases: TGTGCCTGGAGTGTGGGAGGAAGTAGCCAAGAGACCCAGTACTTC.

The V call is TRBV11-3, the J call TRBJ1-2; TRBD1 matches 7 bases. V lost 0 bases, J lost 4 bases, and 2 bases stayed unmatched. Germline V gene data show CDR1 as SGHNT and CDR2 as YENEEA. The CDR3 has 14 amino acids. CDR3 nucleotides: TGTGCCAGCAGCTTAGACGGGACAGCCTATGGCTACACCTTC. Translating gives CASSLDGTAYGYTF.

This sequence joins TRBV27 and TRBJ2-5, with D perhaps assigned TRBD1 or TRBD2 (5 bases each). Germline CDR1 is MNHEY and CDR2 is SMNVEV (reference sequence). V was trimmed by 0 bases and J by 2 bases, leaving 13 bases between them. This CDR3 has 16 residues. The CDR3 DNA follows: TGTGCCAGCAGTTTATCCCGGGACGAGATTCAAGAGACCCAGTACTTC. Its protein is CASSLSRDEIQETQYF.

The V gene is TRBV28, the J gene TRBJ2-5; 8 bases map to TRBD1. The CDR3 runs to 16 residues. In germline, CDR1 is MDHEN, CDR2 SYDVKM. The junction had 15 bases not matched to a gene; V was cut back by 5 bases and J by 7 bases. CDR3 residues: CASSEPGQASTRTQYF. The DNA for the CDR3 is TGTGCCAGCAGTGAACCGGGACAGGCATCGACCCGGACCCAGTACTTC. The entire variable domain, with the rest obtained from reference TRBV28 and TRBJ2-5, is as follows: DVKVTQSSRYLVKRTGEKVFLECVQDMDHENMFWYRQDPGLGLRLIYFSYDVKMKEKGDIPEGYSVSREKKERFSLILESASTNQTSMYLCASSEPGQASTRTQYFGPGTRLLVL.

The chain joins TRBV5-4 to TRBJ1-4; the D is unclear. The CDR3 has 15 residues. Germline V gives CDR1 SGHNT, CDR2 YYREEE (reference sequence). V shed 4 bases and J shed 5 bases, with 15 bases lying between them. The CDR3 nucleotides are TGTGCCAGCAGCGCCAACCGGGCCGTGAATGAAAAACTGTTTTTT. It encodes CASSANRAVNEKLFF. Using reference TRBV5-4 and TRBJ1-4 for the parts outside the CDR3, the full variable domain is ETGVTQSPTHLIKTRGQQVTLRCSSQSGHNTVSWYQQALGQGPQFIFQYYREEENGRGNFPPRFSGLQFPNYSSELNVNALELDDSALYLCASSANRAVNEKLFFGSGTQLSVL.

V and J are TRBV28 and TRBJ1-3, with D unclear. The length of the CDR3 is 14 residues. Trimming pared 3 bases from V and 0 bases from J, leaving 6 bases between. Germline V gives CDR1 MDHEN, CDR2 SYDVKM. The CDR3 region is CASSLDLSGNTIYF. CDR3 bases: TGTGCCAGCAGTTTGGATCTCTCTGGAAACACCATATATTTT.

The J gene is TRBJ2-5, the V gene TRBV5-1, with unresolved D. V was pared by 3 bases and J by 5 bases, with 8 bases between. Germline V lookup: CDR1 SGHRS, CDR2 YFSETQ. The CDR3 runs to 12 residues. Here the CDR3 reads CASSYGMETQYF. In nucleotides, the CDR3 is TGCGCCAGCAGCTATGGGATGGAGACCCAGTACTTC.

This chain connects TRBV6-5 to TRBJ1-4; possible D gene TRBD1, 6 bases. The CDR3 spans 14 residues. The V gene's germline CDR1 is MNHEY and CDR2 SVGAGI. The V end was cut by 6 bases, the J end by 7 bases, with 15 bases between. The CDR3 DNA reads TGTGCCAGCAGGCCTCAGGGGATAAGTGAAAAACTGTTTTTT. Amino acid sequence: CASRPQGISEKLFF.

The chain joins TRBV6-5 to TRBJ2-7; maybe TRBD2 (5 bases). The CDR3 loop spans 12 amino acids. Germline CDR1 and CDR2: MNHEY and SVGAGI. V lost 8 bases and J 3 bases, leaving 11 bases between the germline ends. The CDR3 is CASGPGIYEQYF. As DNA, the CDR3 is TGTGCCAGCGGGCCGGGAATCTACGAGCAGTACTTC.

The V call is TRBV5-1, the J call TRBJ1-1; 8 positions agree with TRBD1. Losses at the gene ends were 4 bases for V and 1 base for J; bases not matched to a gene: 6. The CDR3 totals 15 residues. In germline, CDR1 is SGHRS, CDR2 YFSETQ. This CDR3 is CASSDQGAGNTEAFF. DNA of the CDR3: TGCGCCAGCAGCGACCAGGGGGCAGGGAACACTGAAGCTTTCTTT.

This clone appeared a single time. The chain recombines TRBV28 with TRBJ2-6; D might be TRBD1 (6 bases). The CDR3 has 15 amino acids. The germline V gene encodes CDR1 MDHEN and CDR2 SYDVKM. Trimming left V 4 bases short and J 4 bases short, with 11 bases between. CDR3 residues: CASSYAGAGANVLTF. CDR3 nucleotides: TGTGCCAGCAGTTACGCAGGGGCAGGGGCCAACGTCCTGACTTTC.

The chain has TRBV4-1 and TRBJ2-4, with no clear D. This CDR3 contains 15 residues. V lost 0 bases and J 0 bases, leaving 6 bases between the germline ends. Germline values: CDR1 MGHRA, CDR2 YSYEKL. CDR3 sequence (DNA): TGCGCCAGCAGCCAAGACTGGGGAGCCAAAAACATTCAGTACTTC. It specifies CASSQDWGAKNIQYF.

This rearrangement joins TRBV7-2 to TRBJ2-1; perhaps TRBD1 as D (6 bases). The CDR3 is 17 residues long. V lost 6 bases and J 0 bases, leaving 18 bases between the germline ends. The germline CDR1 and CDR2 sequences are SGHTA and FQGNSA. The CDR3 loop reads CASSSTPGTSSYNEQFF. CDR3 nucleotides: TGTGCCAGCAGTTCCACCCCCGGGACAAGCTCCTACAATGAGCAGTTCTTC. Filled out from reference TRBV7-2 and TRBJ2-1, the complete variable domain reads GAGVSQSPSNKVTEKGKDVELRCDPISGHTALYWYRQSLGQGLEFLIYFQGNSAPDKSGLPSDRFSAERTGGSVSTLTIQRTQQEDSAVYLCASSSTPGTSSYNEQFFGPGTRLTVL.